This T cell receptor (beta chain) is drawn from a study of T cells after yellow fever vaccination. This clonotype came up a few times. TCRdb called the 5' RACE reads again in MiXCR, with one record for every CDR3 protein. This table has 250,000 to 350,000 distinct CDR3 sequences, 3.5% to 4.5% appearing once. The sample was PBMCs, taken 15 days after the yellow fever booster vaccination. The clonotype comes from a man aged 18 to 29 who received the YFV17D yellow fever vaccine.

Here the CDR3 DNA reads TGCGCCAGCAGCTTCCTCGGCTCGAACACCGGGGAGCTGTTTTTT. Its protein product is CASSFLGSNTGELFF. This sequence joins TRBV5-1 and TRBJ2-2; D is uncertain. The ends were cut back, 2 bases at V and 0 bases at J, with 8 bases in the middle. Germline V CDR1 and CDR2: SGHRS, YFSETQ. The CDR3 is 15 residues long.